Each of the 11 T cell receptor beta chains below was sequenced from the same sample in a study of T cells after yellow fever vaccination. One entry per CDR3 protein, called by TCRdb with MiXCR from the 5' RACE reads. The sample includes hundreds of thousands of distinct CDR3 sequences, approximately 12% seen only once; the top ten take more than 13%. Specimen: PBMCs, collected on the day of the yellow fever booster vaccination. The receptor source for this set is a man between 25 and 39 years old who received the YFV17D yellow fever vaccine.

This clonotype turned up a few times. The chain is built from TRBV12-3 or TRBV12-4 and TRBJ1-4; 10 positions agree with TRBD1. The CDR3 loop spans 13 amino acids. V was clipped by 5 bases and J by 10 bases; unmatched bases: 4. Here the CDR3 reads CASSLGQGGKLFF. CDR3 nucleotide sequence: TGTGCCAGCAGTCTTGGACAGGGGGGAAAACTGTTTTTT.

This clonotype was seen many times. V usage is TRBV20-1 and J usage is TRBJ2-1, with D maybe TRBD2 (5 bases). CDR1 is DFQATT and CDR2 is SNEGSKA in the germline V gene (reference sequence). CDR3 size: 14 residues. Trimming took 1 base from V and 0 from J, leaving 7 bases between them. The CDR3 spells CSARAGSSYNEQFF. Here the CDR3 DNA reads TGCAGTGCTAGAGCTGGGAGCTCCTACAATGAGCAGTTCTTC.

Here the CDR3 reads CASSRGPQPQHF. CDR3 nucleotides: TGTGCCAGCAGCAGGGGGCCTCAGCCCCAGCATTTT. The chain employs TRBV12-3 or TRBV12-4 and TRBJ1-5, with 8 bases fitting TRBD1. V trimming: 6 bases; J trimming: 6 bases; junction bases outside the gene matches: 1. This CDR3 comprises 12 residues.

With regard to this clonotype: This sequence may be a read error, since a much larger clone differs from it by one base. The chain couples TRBV12-3 or TRBV12-4 to TRBJ2-1; 7 bases map to TRBD1. The CDR3 is 15 residues long. The ends lost 5 bases at V and 4 bases at J; junction bases unmatched: 8. The CDR3, as DNA: TGTGCCAGCAGTCCCGGGACAGCATATTACAATGAGCAGTTCTTC. The encoded protein is CASSPGTAYYNEQFF.

The rearrangement joins TRBV20-1 to TRBJ2-7, with D uncertain. Germline loops: CDR1 DFQATT, CDR2 SNEGSKA (reference sequence). The germline V and J ends were trimmed by 2 bases and 6 bases, with 8 bases remaining between them. This CDR3 contains 11 residues. CDR3 amino acids: CSARPGVEQYF. The CDR3 region has the DNA TGCAGTGCTAGACCTGGGGTCGAGCAGTACTTC.

This clonotype showed up just a few times. V and J are TRBV7-3 and TRBJ2-3, with a tentative D call TRBD1 (6 bases). Trimming removed 3 bases at V and 7 bases at J, with 14 bases between. The CDR3 contains 14 residues. Germline-derived CDR1 and CDR2 are SGHTA and FQGTGA. CDR3: CASSFKGELNTQYF. CDR3 nucleotide sequence: TGTGCCAGCAGCTTCAAGGGGGAGCTTAATACGCAGTATTTT. The variable domain in full, with the rest retrieved from reference TRBV7-3 and TRBJ2-3, is GAGVSQTPSNKVTEKGKYVELRCDPISGHTALYWYRQSLGQGPEFLIYFQGTGAADDSGLPNDRFFAVRPEGSVSTLKIQRTERGDSAVYLCASSFKGELNTQYFGPGTRLTVL.

This clonotype was seen a handful of times. The rearrangement uses TRBV7-8 and TRBJ2-1, with TRBD1 as a possible D gene (6 bases). Trimming removed 3 bases from V and 2 bases from J, with 14 bases in between. The CDR3 loop spans 16 amino acids. Germline V lookup: CDR1 SGHVS, CDR2 FQNEAQ. The DNA of the CDR3 is TGTGCCAGCAGCTTTTCGTCTCAGGGGACCTACAATGAGCAGTTCTTC. Translating it yields CASSFSSQGTYNEQFF.

This clonotype was seen many times. The chain recombines TRBV7-2 with TRBJ2-1; D unresolved. CDR1 and CDR2 (germline): SGHTA, FQGNSA. V shed 2 bases and J shed 0 bases, with 8 bases lying between them. The length of the CDR3 is 15 residues. CDR3 region: CASSLSGISYNEQFF. The CDR3 DNA follows: TGTGCCAGCAGCTTAAGTGGCATCTCCTACAATGAGCAGTTCTTC.

V and J are TRBV20-1 and TRBJ1-2; D gene unclear. CDR3 length equals 15 residues. The germline V gene has CDR1 DFQATT and CDR2 SNEGSKA (reference sequence). V lost 3 bases, J lost 0 bases, and 14 bases lay in between. The CDR3: CSARSPAEANYGYTF. The CDR3 DNA reads TGCAGTGCTAGGTCACCTGCGGAAGCTAACTATGGCTACACCTTC.

This chain connects TRBV6-2 or TRBV6-3 to TRBJ1-1, with 7 bases aligning to TRBD1. The CDR3 length is 11 residues. CDR1 and CDR2 (germline): MNHEY, SVGEGT. Germline trimming cut 4 bases from V and 10 bases from J; bases unmatched to any gene: 3. DNA for the CDR3: TGTGCCAGCAGTTCGACAGGGAGAGCTTTCTTT. Its translation is CASSSTGRAFF.

This clonotype was seen many times. The rearrangement links TRBV6-5 to TRBJ1-1, with D unclear. In germline, CDR1 is MNHEY, CDR2 SVGAGI. Trimming removed 4 bases at V and 10 bases at J, with 13 bases between. The CDR3 loop spans 12 amino acids. The DNA of the CDR3 is TGTGCCAGCAGTTCCCCGGATAAAGGAGCTTTCTTT. Translation: CASSSPDKGAFF.